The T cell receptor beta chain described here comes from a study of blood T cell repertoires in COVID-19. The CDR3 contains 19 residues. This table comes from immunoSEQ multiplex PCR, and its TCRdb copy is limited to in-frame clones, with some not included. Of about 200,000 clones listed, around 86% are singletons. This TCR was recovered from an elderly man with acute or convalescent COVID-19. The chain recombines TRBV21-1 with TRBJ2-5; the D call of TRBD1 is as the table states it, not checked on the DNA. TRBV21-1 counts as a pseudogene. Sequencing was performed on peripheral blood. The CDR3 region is CASSKPPPAGQPYQETQYF. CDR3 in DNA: TGTGCCAGCAGCAAACCCCCCCCCGCAGGGCAGCCGTACCAAGAGACCCAGTACTTC.